The rows below give T cell receptor beta chains drawn from one sample of a study of brain T cells in children with intractable seizures. Sequencing was performed with immunoSEQ multiplex PCR; in TCRdb, only in-frame clones are kept and a portion is missing. The sample lists around 80,000 clones, around 91% occurring once. This material consisted of peripheral blood, taken at surgery. The receptors were sampled from a girl aged 2-15 years with Rasmussen encephalitis and intractable seizures. Each CDR3 is given with its conserved first and last residue. The order of the fields is J gene, clone size, D gene, CDR3 length, V gene, CDR3 protein, CDR3 DNA. A D gene is named only where the DNA matches it firmly. Only some rows state a clone size, as once, few, many or a class for expanded clones.

j_gene: TRBJ2-5
abundance: -
d_gene: -
len: 13
v_gene: TRBV12-3/TRBV12-4
CDR3aa: CASSLWVVETQYF
CDR3nt: TGTGCCAGCAGTTTGTGGGTAGTGGAGACCCAGTACTTC

j_gene: TRBJ2-3
abundance: -
d_gene: -
len: 11
v_gene: TRBV5-6
CDR3aa: CASSQTDTQYF
CDR3nt: TGTGCCAGCAGCCAGACAGATACGCAGTATTTT

j_gene: TRBJ2-1
abundance: -
d_gene: -
len: 15
v_gene: TRBV24-1
CDR3aa: CATSDPAGSYNEQFF
CDR3nt: TGTGCCACCAGTGATCCGGCGGGCTCCTACAATGAGCAGTTCTTC

j_gene: TRBJ1-5
abundance: -
d_gene: -
len: 13
v_gene: TRBV12-5
CDR3aa: CASGLGSGQPQHF
CDR3nt: TGTGCTAGTGGTTTAGGCTCGGGTCAGCCCCAGCATTTT

j_gene: TRBJ1-1
abundance: -
d_gene: -
len: 12
v_gene: TRBV29-1
CDR3aa: CSVRTLNTEAFF
CDR3nt: TGCAGCGTGAGGACTCTGAACACTGAAGCTTTCTTT

j_gene: TRBJ1-2
abundance: once
d_gene: -
len: 11
v_gene: TRBV11-2
CDR3aa: CASGRTGGYTF
CDR3nt: TGTGCCAGCGGACGGACGGGGGGCTACACCTTC

j_gene: TRBJ2-7
abundance: -
d_gene: -
len: 13
v_gene: TRBV6-5
CDR3aa: CASRLQGINEQYF
CDR3nt: TGTGCCAGCAGGTTACAGGGTATCAACGAGCAGTACTTC

j_gene: TRBJ1-6
abundance: -
d_gene: -
len: 16
v_gene: TRBV2
CDR3aa: CASSPYRAVRDSPLHF
CDR3nt: TGTGCCAGCAGCCCTTACAGGGCCGTAAGGGATTCACCCCTCCACTTT

j_gene: TRBJ2-3
abundance: -
d_gene: -
len: 12
v_gene: TRBV12-3/TRBV12-4
CDR3aa: CASSLLGDTQYF
CDR3nt: TGTGCCAGCAGTTTATTGGGGGATACGCAGTATTTT

j_gene: TRBJ1-1
abundance: -
d_gene: -
len: 14
v_gene: TRBV4-1
CDR3aa: CASSHEPDGREAFF
CDR3nt: TGCGCCAGCAGCCACGAGCCGGACGGAAGGGAAGCTTTCTTT

j_gene: TRBJ1-1
abundance: -
d_gene: -
len: 15
v_gene: TRBV7-3
CDR3aa: CASSSTGASGTEAFF
CDR3nt: TGTGCCAGCAGCTCTACTGGGGCGTCTGGGACTGAAGCTTTCTTT

j_gene: TRBJ2-7
abundance: -
d_gene: -
len: 13
v_gene: TRBV11-2
CDR3aa: CASSLGTRYEQYF
CDR3nt: TGTGCCAGCAGCCTCGGGACTCGCTACGAGCAGTACTTC

j_gene: TRBJ1-2
abundance: -
d_gene: -
len: 10
v_gene: TRBV21-1
CDR3aa: CAPRGYGYTF
CDR3nt: TGTGCTCCTCGGGGCTATGGCTACACCTTC

j_gene: TRBJ1-2
abundance: -
d_gene: TRBD1
len: 15
v_gene: TRBV7-9
CDR3aa: CASSLASGGNYGYTF
CDR3nt: TGTGCCAGCAGCTTAGCCTCAGGGGGTAACTATGGCTACACCTTC

j_gene: TRBJ2-7
abundance: -
d_gene: TRBD2
len: 13
v_gene: TRBV30
CDR3aa: CAWSVTSGYEQYF
CDR3nt: TGTGCCTGGAGTGTCACTAGCGGTTACGAGCAGTACTTC

j_gene: TRBJ2-1
abundance: -
d_gene: -
len: 16
v_gene: TRBV6-1
CDR3aa: CASSALASYSYNEQFF
CDR3nt: TGTGCCAGCAGTGCATTAGCCAGTTACTCCTACAATGAGCAGTTCTTC

j_gene: TRBJ1-1
abundance: -
d_gene: -
len: 14
v_gene: TRBV10-2
CDR3aa: CASSPLRDGAEAFF
CDR3nt: TGCGCCAGCAGTCCCCTCCGGGACGGCGCTGAAGCTTTCTTT

j_gene: TRBJ2-7
abundance: -
d_gene: -
len: 12
v_gene: TRBV12-3/TRBV12-4
CDR3aa: CASSLEWGEQYF
CDR3nt: TGTGCCAGCAGTTTAGAGTGGGGCGAGCAGTACTTC

j_gene: TRBJ2-5
abundance: -
d_gene: -
len: 13
v_gene: TRBV19
CDR3aa: CASSIFRGETQYF
CDR3nt: TGTGCCAGTAGTATTTTTAGGGGAGAGACCCAGTACTTC

j_gene: TRBJ1-6
abundance: -
d_gene: -
len: 13
v_gene: TRBV2
CDR3aa: CASKEEKNSPLHF
CDR3nt: TGTGCCAGCAAGGAGGAGAAAAATTCACCCCTCCACTTT

j_gene: TRBJ2-7
abundance: -
d_gene: TRBD1
len: 14
v_gene: TRBV10-2
CDR3aa: CASKDRRGGYEQYF
CDR3nt: TGCGCCAGCAAGGACAGGCGAGGGGGCTACGAGCAGTACTTC

j_gene: TRBJ2-2
abundance: -
d_gene: -
len: 15
v_gene: TRBV7-3
CDR3aa: CASSLNRANTGELFF
CDR3nt: TGTGCCAGCAGCTTAAACAGGGCGAACACCGGGGAGCTGTTTTTT

j_gene: TRBJ1-1
abundance: few
d_gene: -
len: 15
v_gene: TRBV7-9
CDR3aa: CASSLAAAKDTEAFF
CDR3nt: TGTGCCAGCAGCTTAGCGGCAGCCAAAGACACTGAAGCTTTCTTT

j_gene: TRBJ1-3
abundance: -
d_gene: -
len: 13
v_gene: TRBV29-1
CDR3aa: CSVDLRSGNTIYF
CDR3nt: TGCAGCGTTGATTTGCGGTCTGGAAACACCATATATTTT

j_gene: TRBJ1-4
abundance: once
d_gene: TRBD1
len: 16
v_gene: TRBV18
CDR3aa: CASSPTGGFTNEKLFF
CDR3nt: TGTGCCAGCTCGCCTACAGGGGGCTTCACTAATGAAAAACTGTTTTTT

j_gene: TRBJ1-5
abundance: -
d_gene: TRBD1
len: 15
v_gene: TRBV27
CDR3aa: CASSLGTDSNQPQHF
CDR3nt: TGTGCCAGCAGTCTGGGGACAGATAGCAATCAGCCCCAGCATTTT

j_gene: TRBJ2-1
abundance: -
d_gene: -
len: 12
v_gene: TRBV29-1
CDR3aa: CSVVSSYNEQFF
CDR3nt: TGCAGCGTTGTAAGCTCTTACAATGAGCAGTTCTTC

j_gene: TRBJ1-2
abundance: -
d_gene: -
len: 17
v_gene: TRBV7-6
CDR3aa: CASSLEVRGGGDYGYTF
CDR3nt: TGTGCCAGCAGCTTAGAAGTTCGAGGAGGGGGTGACTATGGCTACACCTTC

j_gene: TRBJ1-1
abundance: -
d_gene: -
len: 11
v_gene: TRBV6-5
CDR3aa: CASSYLAEAFF
CDR3nt: TGTGCCAGCAGTTACCTTGCTGAAGCTTTCTTT

j_gene: TRBJ1-2
abundance: few
d_gene: -
len: 11
v_gene: TRBV28
CDR3aa: CASSEGYGYTF
CDR3nt: TGTGCCAGCAGTGAGGGCTATGGCTACACCTTC

j_gene: TRBJ2-1
abundance: -
d_gene: TRBD1
len: 13
v_gene: TRBV6-5
CDR3aa: CASRDRGDDEQFF
CDR3nt: TGTGCCAGCCGGGACAGGGGTGACGATGAGCAGTTCTTC

j_gene: TRBJ1-3
abundance: once
d_gene: -
len: 15
v_gene: TRBV11-2
CDR3aa: CASSRQGTSGNTIYF
CDR3nt: TGTGCCAGCAGCCGTCAAGGGACTTCGGGAAACACCATATATTTT

j_gene: TRBJ2-7
abundance: once
d_gene: -
len: 13
v_gene: TRBV12-3/TRBV12-4
CDR3aa: CASSFGGPYEQYF
CDR3nt: TGTGCCAGCAGTTTTGGGGGCCCCTACGAGCAGTACTTC

j_gene: TRBJ2-2
abundance: -
d_gene: -
len: 13
v_gene: TRBV29-1
CDR3aa: CSVGGRNTGELFF
CDR3nt: TGCAGCGTTGGAGGAAGAAACACCGGGGAGCTGTTTTTT

j_gene: TRBJ2-3
abundance: -
d_gene: -
len: 13
v_gene: TRBV29-1
CDR3aa: CSVVGRVTDTQYF
CDR3nt: TGCAGCGTCGTAGGCCGGGTCACAGATACGCAGTATTTT

j_gene: TRBJ1-1
abundance: -
d_gene: -
len: 13
v_gene: TRBV4-2
CDR3aa: CASSQVLDGEAFF
CDR3nt: TGTGCCAGCAGCCAAGTACTTGACGGTGAAGCTTTCTTT

j_gene: TRBJ1-5
abundance: few
d_gene: TRBD1
len: 14
v_gene: TRBV2
CDR3aa: CASSPLGQGLSPHF
CDR3nt: TGTGCCAGCAGTCCCTTAGGACAGGGACTATCCCCGCATTTT

j_gene: TRBJ1-2
abundance: -
d_gene: -
len: 11
v_gene: TRBV2
CDR3aa: CASTRWEGYTF
CDR3nt: TGTGCCAGCACCAGGTGGGAAGGCTACACCTTC

j_gene: TRBJ2-3
abundance: once
d_gene: -
len: 16
v_gene: TRBV7-2
CDR3aa: CASSQRGGSGTDTQYF
CDR3nt: TGTGCCAGCAGCCAACGAGGCGGGTCGGGCACAGATACGCAGTATTTT

j_gene: TRBJ2-1
abundance: -
d_gene: -
len: 13
v_gene: TRBV6-1
CDR3aa: CASSDTSYNEQFF
CDR3nt: TGTGCCAGCAGTGATACTTCGTACAATGAGCAGTTCTTC

j_gene: TRBJ2-3
abundance: once
d_gene: TRBD2
len: 12
v_gene: TRBV12-5
CDR3aa: CASGLGAGEVYF
CDR3nt: TGTGCTAGTGGTTTAGGAGCGGGAGAGGTGTATTTT

j_gene: TRBJ2-7
abundance: -
d_gene: -
len: 15
v_gene: TRBV13
CDR3aa: CASSYRQEGSDEQYF
CDR3nt: TGTGCCAGCAGCTACAGACAGGAGGGGAGCGACGAGCAGTACTTC

j_gene: TRBJ1-5
abundance: -
d_gene: -
len: 13
v_gene: TRBV18
CDR3aa: CASSNQGNQPQHF
CDR3nt: TGTGCCAGCTCGAACCAGGGGAATCAGCCCCAGCATTTT

j_gene: TRBJ1-1
abundance: once
d_gene: -
len: 14
v_gene: TRBV28
CDR3aa: CASTPRLGRTEAFF
CDR3nt: TGTGCCAGCACCCCCCGCTTGGGGAGGACTGAAGCTTTCTTT

j_gene: TRBJ1-1
abundance: -
d_gene: -
len: 13
v_gene: TRBV3-1/TRBV3-2
CDR3aa: CAGSPGRNTEAFF
CDR3nt: TGTGCCGGCAGCCCGGGACGGAACACTGAAGCTTTCTTT

j_gene: TRBJ2-3
abundance: -
d_gene: TRBD2
len: 14
v_gene: TRBV2
CDR3aa: CASSDQGPSGSVYF
CDR3nt: TGTGCCAGCAGTGACCAGGGGCCTAGCGGGAGTGTGTATTTT

j_gene: TRBJ2-7
abundance: -
d_gene: TRBD1
len: 14
v_gene: TRBV6-9
CDR3aa: CASSYRTGAYEQYF
CDR3nt: TGTGCCAGCAGTTATAGGACAGGGGCCTACGAGCAGTACTTC